Described below is a single TCR beta chain sequence and its context. The antigen is unknown. The trim removed 4 bases at V and 5 bases at J, leaving 8 bases unmatched. The CDR3 totals 15 residues. Germline V gene lookup returns CDR1 LGHNA and CDR2 YSLEER. The source of the sample is a study of cytomegalovirus exposure and HLA in healthy donors. General observations from the study: A later analysis linked roughly 17,000 TCR beta sequences to HLA alleles at 0.05 false discovery rate. Most likely, a cluster of highly shared sequence variants arose as a sequencing artifact. Most CMV-associated TCR beta chains were later found to appear HLA-restricted.

In the PCR, 60 Vbeta and 13 Jbeta primers were used. Assay: immunoSEQ multiplex PCR; the TCRdb copy retains only in-frame clones and omits some. The sample holds over 150,000 clones, approximately 80% seen once. The TCR comes from a woman between 40 and 50 years old in good health and CMV-seropositive. The chain couples TRBV4-3 to TRBJ2-3, with 8 bases fitting TRBD2. The material sequenced was PBMCs. The CDR3 loop is CASSRGAGDGDTQYF. The CDR3 DNA sequence: TGCGCCAGCAGCCGAGGAGCGGGGGATGGAGATACGCAGTATTTT.